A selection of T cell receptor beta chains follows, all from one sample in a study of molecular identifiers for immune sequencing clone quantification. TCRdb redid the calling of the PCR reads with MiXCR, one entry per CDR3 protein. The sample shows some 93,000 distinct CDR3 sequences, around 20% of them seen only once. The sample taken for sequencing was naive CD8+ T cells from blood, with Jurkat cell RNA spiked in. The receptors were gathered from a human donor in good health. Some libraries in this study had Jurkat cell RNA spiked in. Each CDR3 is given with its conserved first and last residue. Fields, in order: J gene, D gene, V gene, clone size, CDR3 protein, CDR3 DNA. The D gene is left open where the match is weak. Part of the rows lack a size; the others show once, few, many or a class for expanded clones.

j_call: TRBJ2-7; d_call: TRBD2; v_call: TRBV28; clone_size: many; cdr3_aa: CASSSPGWTSGPYEQYF; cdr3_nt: TGTGCCAGCAGTTCGCCCGGATGGACTAGCGGACCTTACGAGCAGTACTTC
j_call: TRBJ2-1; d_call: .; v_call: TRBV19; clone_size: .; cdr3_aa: CASSRVAENEQFF; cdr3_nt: TGTGCCAGTAGTAGGGTAGCTGAGAATGAGCAGTTCTTC
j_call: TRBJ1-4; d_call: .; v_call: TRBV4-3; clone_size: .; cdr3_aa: CASSPGRAKVTNEKLFF; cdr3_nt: TGCGCCAGCAGCCCAGGGCGGGCGAAGGTAACTAATGAAAAACTGTTTTTT
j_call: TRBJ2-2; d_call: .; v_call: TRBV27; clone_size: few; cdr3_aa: CASSLLTGELFF; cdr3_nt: TGTGCCAGCAGTTTACTCACCGGGGAGCTGTTTTTT
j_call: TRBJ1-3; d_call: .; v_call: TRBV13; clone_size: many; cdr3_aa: CASSLVSGNTIYF; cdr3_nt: TGTGCCAGCAGCTTAGTTAGTGGAAACACCATATATTTT
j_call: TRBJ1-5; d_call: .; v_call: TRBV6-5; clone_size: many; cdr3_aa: CASSYGQWQPQHF; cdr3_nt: TGTGCCAGCAGTTACGGACAGTGGCAGCCCCAGCATTTT
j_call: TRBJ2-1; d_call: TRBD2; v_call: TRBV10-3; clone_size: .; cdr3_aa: CAISDLTSGKYNEQFF; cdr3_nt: TGTGCCATCAGTGACCTTACTAGCGGGAAATACAATGAGCAGTTCTTC
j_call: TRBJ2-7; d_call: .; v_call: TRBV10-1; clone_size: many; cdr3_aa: CASSDQTRPYEQYF; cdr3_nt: TGCGCCAGCAGTGACCAAACACGTCCCTACGAGCAGTACTTC
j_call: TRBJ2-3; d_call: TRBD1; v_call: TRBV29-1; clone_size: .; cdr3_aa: CSVGDRYSTDTQYF; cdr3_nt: TGCAGCGTTGGGGACAGATATAGCACAGATACGCAGTATTTT
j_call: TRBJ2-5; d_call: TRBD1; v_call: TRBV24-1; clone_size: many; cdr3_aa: CATSGDSQETQYF; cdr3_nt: TGTGCCACCAGTGGGGACAGCCAAGAGACCCAGTACTTC
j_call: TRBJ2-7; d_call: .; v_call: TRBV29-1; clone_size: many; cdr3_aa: CSVEDQGGAPNF; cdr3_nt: TGCAGCGTTGAAGATCAGGGGGGGGCTCCGAACTTC
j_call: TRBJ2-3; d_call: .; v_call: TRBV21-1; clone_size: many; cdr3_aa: CASSGEREGPGDTQYF; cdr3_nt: TGTGCCAGCAGCGGCGAGCGGGAGGGCCCTGGAGATACGCAGTATTTT
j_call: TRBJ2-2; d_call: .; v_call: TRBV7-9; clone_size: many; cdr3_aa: CASSYHTGELFF; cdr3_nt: TGTGCCAGCAGCTACCACACCGGGGAGCTGTTTTTT
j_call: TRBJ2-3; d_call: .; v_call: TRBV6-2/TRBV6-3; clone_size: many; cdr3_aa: CASSYSGSFTDTQYF; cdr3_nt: TGTGCCAGCAGTTACTCTGGCAGTTTCACAGATACGCAGTATTTT
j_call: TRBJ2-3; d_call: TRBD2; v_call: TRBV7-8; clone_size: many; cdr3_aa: CASSLALGGGTTDTQYF; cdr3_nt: TGTGCCAGCAGCTTAGCGCTAGGCGGGGGGACGACAGATACGCAGTATTTT
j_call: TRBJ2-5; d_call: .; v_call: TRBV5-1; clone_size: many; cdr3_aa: CASSLLSEQETQYF; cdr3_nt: TGCGCCAGCAGCTTGTTAAGCGAACAAGAGACCCAGTACTTC
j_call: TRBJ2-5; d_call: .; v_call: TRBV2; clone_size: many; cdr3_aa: CASSSQGTQETQYF; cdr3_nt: TGTGCCAGCAGTTCCCAAGGAACACAAGAGACCCAGTACTTC
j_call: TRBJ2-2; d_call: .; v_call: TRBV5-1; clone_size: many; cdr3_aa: CASRLGTGELFF; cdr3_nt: TGCGCCAGCAGGCTTGGGACCGGGGAGCTGTTTTTT
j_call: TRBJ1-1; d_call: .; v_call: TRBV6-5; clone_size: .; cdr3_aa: CASSYGLMNTEAFF; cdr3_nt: TGTGCCAGCAGTTACGGCCTGATGAACACTGAAGCTTTCTTT
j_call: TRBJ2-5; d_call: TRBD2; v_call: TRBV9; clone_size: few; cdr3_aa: CASSGSTLGGLAGETQYF; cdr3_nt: TGTGCCAGCAGCGGCTCAACCCTCGGCGGACTAGCAGGAGAGACCCAGTACTTC
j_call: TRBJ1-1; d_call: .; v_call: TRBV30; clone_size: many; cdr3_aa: CAWRGRGSEAFF; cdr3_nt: TGTGCCTGGAGAGGGAGAGGGTCTGAAGCTTTCTTT
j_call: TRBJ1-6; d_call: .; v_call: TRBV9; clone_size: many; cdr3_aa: CASSVEGSSYNSPLHF; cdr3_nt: TGTGCCAGCAGCGTAGAGGGGAGCTCCTATAATTCACCCCTCCACTTT
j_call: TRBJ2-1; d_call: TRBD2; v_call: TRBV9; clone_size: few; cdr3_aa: CASSVSRTSVYNEQFF; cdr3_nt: TGTGCCAGCAGCGTTAGCAGGACTAGCGTGTACAATGAGCAGTTCTTC
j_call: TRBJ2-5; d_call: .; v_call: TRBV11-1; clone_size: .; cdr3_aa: CASSFFGETQYF; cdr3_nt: TGTGCCAGCAGCTTTTTCGGTGAGACCCAGTACTTC
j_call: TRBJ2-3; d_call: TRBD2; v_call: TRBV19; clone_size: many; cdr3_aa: CASRPGTRSPDTQYF; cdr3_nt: TGTGCCAGTAGGCCCGGGACTAGATCCCCAGATACGCAGTATTTT
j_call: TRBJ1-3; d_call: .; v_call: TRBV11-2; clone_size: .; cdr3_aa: CASSHDSGNTIYF; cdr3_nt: TGTGCCAGCAGCCACGACTCTGGAAACACCATATATTTT
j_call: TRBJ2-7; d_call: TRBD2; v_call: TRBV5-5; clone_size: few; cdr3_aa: CASSFSSGSNYEQYF; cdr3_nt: TGTGCCAGCAGCTTTTCTAGCGGGAGTAACTACGAGCAGTACTTC
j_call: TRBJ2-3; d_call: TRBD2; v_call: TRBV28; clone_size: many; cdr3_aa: CASSELAGVADTQYF; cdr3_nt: TGTGCCAGCAGTGAACTAGCGGGAGTCGCAGATACGCAGTATTTT
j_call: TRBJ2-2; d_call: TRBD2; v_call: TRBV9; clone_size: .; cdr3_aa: CASSVGLAGGPGELFF; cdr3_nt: TGTGCCAGCAGCGTTGGACTAGCGGGTGGTCCCGGGGAGCTGTTTTTT
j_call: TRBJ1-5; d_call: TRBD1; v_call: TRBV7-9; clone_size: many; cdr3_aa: CASSFPDREEQPQHF; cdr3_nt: TGTGCCAGCAGCTTCCCGGACAGGGAGGAACAGCCCCAGCATTTT
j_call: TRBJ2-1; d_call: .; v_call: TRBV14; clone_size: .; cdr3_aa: CASSPRVSSYNEQFF; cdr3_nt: TGTGCCAGCAGCCCCAGGGTTAGCTCCTACAATGAGCAGTTCTTC
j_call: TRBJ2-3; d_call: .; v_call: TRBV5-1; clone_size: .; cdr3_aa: CASRTGTADTQYF; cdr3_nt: TGCGCCAGCAGAACCGGGACCGCAGATACGCAGTATTTT
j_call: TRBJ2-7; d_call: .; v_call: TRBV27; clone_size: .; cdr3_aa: CASGLGQGSYEQYF; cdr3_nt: TGTGCCAGCGGTTTGGGGCAGGGGTCCTACGAGCAGTACTTC
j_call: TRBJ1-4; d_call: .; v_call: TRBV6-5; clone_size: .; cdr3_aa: CASSSTTWGEKLFF; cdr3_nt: TGTGCCAGCAGTTCGACTACATGGGGTGAAAAACTGTTTTTT
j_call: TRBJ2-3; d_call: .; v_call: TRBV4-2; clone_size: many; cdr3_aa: CASSQTPRSTDTQYF; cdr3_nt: TGTGCCAGCAGCCAGACCCCGCGAAGCACAGATACGCAGTATTTT
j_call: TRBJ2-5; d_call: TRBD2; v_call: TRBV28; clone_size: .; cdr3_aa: CASSSLGSLGGETRYF; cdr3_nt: TGTGCCAGCAGTAGCCTCGGGTCCCTTGGGGGGGAGACCCGGTACTTC
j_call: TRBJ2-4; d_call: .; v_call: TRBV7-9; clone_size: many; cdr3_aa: CASSPYENIQYF; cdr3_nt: TGTGCCAGCAGCCCCTACGAAAACATTCAGTACTTC
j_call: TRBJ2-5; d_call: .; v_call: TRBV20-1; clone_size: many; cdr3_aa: CSARAAGATYQETQYF; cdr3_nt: TGCAGTGCTAGGGCCGCGGGGGCCACGTACCAAGAGACCCAGTACTTC
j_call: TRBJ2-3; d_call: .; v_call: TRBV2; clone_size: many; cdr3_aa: CASRAGWGGTDTQYF; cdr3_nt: TGTGCCAGCAGGGCCGGGTGGGGCGGCACAGATACGCAGTATTTT
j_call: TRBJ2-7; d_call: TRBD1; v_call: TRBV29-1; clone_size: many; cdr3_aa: CSTRDRVNEQYF; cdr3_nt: TGCAGCACCAGGGACAGGGTGAACGAGCAGTACTTC
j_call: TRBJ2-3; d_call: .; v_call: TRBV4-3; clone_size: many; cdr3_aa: CASSKWGGRTDTQYF; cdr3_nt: TGCGCCAGCAGCAAATGGGGCGGACGCACAGATACGCAGTATTTT
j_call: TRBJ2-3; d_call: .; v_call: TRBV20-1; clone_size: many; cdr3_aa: CSARAVLFTDTQYF; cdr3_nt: TGCAGTGCTAGAGCGGTACTATTCACAGATACGCAGTATTTT
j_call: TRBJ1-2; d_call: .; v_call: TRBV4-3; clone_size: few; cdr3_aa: CASSQDYLRRQRYGYTF; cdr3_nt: TGCGCCAGCAGCCAAGATTATCTTAGGCGACAGCGCTATGGCTACACCTTC
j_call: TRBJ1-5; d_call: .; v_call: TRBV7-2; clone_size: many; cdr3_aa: CASSLGGEDGNQPQHF; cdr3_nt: TGTGCCAGCAGCTTAGGAGGGGAGGACGGAAATCAGCCCCAGCATTTT
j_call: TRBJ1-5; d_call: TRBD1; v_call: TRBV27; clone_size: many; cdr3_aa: CASSYQGAGPQHF; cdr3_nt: TGTGCCAGCAGTTACCAGGGGGCGGGCCCCCAGCATTTT
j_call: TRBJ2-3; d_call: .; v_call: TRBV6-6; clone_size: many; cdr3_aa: CASRSTPGDTQYF; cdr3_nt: TGTGCCAGCAGGTCAACCCCTGGGGATACGCAGTATTTT
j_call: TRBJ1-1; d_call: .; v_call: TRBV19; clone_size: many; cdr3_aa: CASSIGDIEAFF; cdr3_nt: TGTGCCAGTAGTATAGGTGATATTGAAGCTTTCTTT
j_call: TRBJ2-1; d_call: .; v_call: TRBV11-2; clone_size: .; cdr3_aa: CASCPPLDVVAYEQFF; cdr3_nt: TGTGCCAGCTGCCCCCCGCTCGATGTCGTGGCCTATGAGCAGTTCTTC
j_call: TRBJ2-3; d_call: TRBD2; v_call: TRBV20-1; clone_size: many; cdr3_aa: CSARSSTSGKADTQYF; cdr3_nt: TGCAGTGCTAGATCATCGACTAGCGGGAAAGCAGATACGCAGTATTTT
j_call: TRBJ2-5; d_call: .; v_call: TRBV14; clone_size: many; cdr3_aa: CASSQDVSWETQYF; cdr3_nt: TGTGCCAGCAGCCAAGATGTCAGTTGGGAGACCCAGTACTTC
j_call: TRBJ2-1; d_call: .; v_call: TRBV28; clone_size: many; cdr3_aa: CASSLLASSSYNEQFF; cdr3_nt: TGTGCCAGCAGCCTACTAGCCTCGAGCTCCTACAATGAGCAGTTCTTC
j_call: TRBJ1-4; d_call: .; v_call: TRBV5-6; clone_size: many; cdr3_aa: CASSLAKGDEKLFF; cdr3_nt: TGTGCCAGCAGCTTGGCCAAAGGGGATGAAAAACTGTTTTTT
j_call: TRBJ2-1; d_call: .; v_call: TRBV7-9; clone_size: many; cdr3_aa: CASSTGPEGDEQFF; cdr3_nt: TGTGCCAGCAGTACGGGGCCCGAAGGCGATGAGCAGTTCTTC
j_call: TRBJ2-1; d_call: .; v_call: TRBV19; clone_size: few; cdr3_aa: CASSMSRVPYNELFF; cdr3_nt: TGTGCCAGTAGTATGTCCAGGGTACCCTACAATGAGCTGTTCTTC